This T cell receptor beta chain was identified during a study of T cells expressing NK-cell markers. Study outcomes and limitations: Where a few donors were concerned, these clonotypes also led the CD3+CD56-NKG2C+ fraction.

The germline CDR1 and CDR2 sequences are PRHDT and FYEKMQ (reference sequence). The CDR3 totals 13 residues. On this clonotype itself: What it binds is unknown.

From its re-call of the 5' RACE reads, TCRdb lists each CDR3 protein once, without DNA. The sample holds 500,000 to 700,000 distinct CDR3 sequences. This chain links TRBV13 with TRBJ2-7; TCRdb names TRBD2, which stays unverified in the absence of DNA. The receptor was isolated from a young man in good health. Sequenced material: blood T cells: a sorted CD56 or NKG2C T cell subset, CD4+ or CD8+ T cells, or bulk PBMC T cells (not recorded which). The CDR3 region is CASRRPGLSEQYF.